A few counts support the clone carrying this TCR beta chain. The length of the CDR3 is 13 residues. CDR1 is LNHDA, CDR2 SQIVND, per germline (reference sequence). V lost 9 bases to trimming and J lost 10 bases; unmatched junction nucleotides: 8. This entry comes from a study of blood T cell repertoires in COVID-19. Source study methods: Nucleated cell counts were estimated from reference gene primer amplification. Generated by immunoSEQ multiplex PCR, the TCRdb table keeps only in-frame clones and is missing some. The V and J calls and clone size are taken from that table; D and trimming were inferred from the DNA. The data hold about 190,000 clones, with less than 90% observed a single time.

The sequencing input was peripheral blood. V and J are TRBV19 and TRBJ1-6; 8 positions match TRBD1. The TCR was taken from a man aged 30-40 years with acute or convalescent COVID-19. CDR3 loop: CASKDRGGSPLHF. The CDR3, as DNA: TGTGCCAGCAAAGACAGGGGAGGATCACCCCTCCACTTT.